These T cell receptor beta chains were read from a single sample in a study of cytomegalovirus exposure and HLA in healthy donors. Assay used: immunoSEQ multiplex PCR; TCRdb lists only in-frame clones, some missing. The sample has some 170,000 clones, around 79% seen once. Source material: PBMCs. Receptor source: a man aged 35 to 55 in good health and CMV-seropositive. The conserved cysteine and the conserved F or W are not part of the CDR3 here.

V gene | CDR3 protein
TRBV7-2 | ASSLGTGGSYEQY
TRBV6-5 | ASRGGSAYTGELF
TRBV27 | ASSNGLAGDEQY
TRBV5-1 | ASSLGDFLETQY
TRBV29-1 | SVALLGGSRTDTQY
TRBV5-6 | ASSSLTQYEQF
TRBV6-6 | ASSYMSSELDTQY
TRBV6-5 | ASSYEGTGWNEQF
TRBV11-3 | ASSQRGDEQY
TRBV19 | ASSTGTGLSYEQY
TRBV9 | ASSAQGGRGEPQH
TRBV15 | ATSKEARKGAGGYT
TRBV6-1 | ASSEATYYSNQPQH
TRBV29-1 | SVGRGSLYGYT
TRBV19 | ASSMRQYNEQF
TRBV30 | AWSATAGGTQY
TRBV19 | ASSGQLDRYGYT
TRBV19 | ASSSRGNYGYT
TRBV2 | ASTGGTAYEQY
TRBV19 | ASSIRLAEYNEQF
TRBV5-6 | ASSSSSGGVYEQY
TRBV19 | ASTPTSGGPYEQY
TRBV6-5 | ASGDSGYYYNEQF
TRBV27 | ASSFVPTGVEKLF
TRBV6-5 | ASSYSRETQY
TRBV27 | ASKPTRAGNTIY
TRBV28 | ASSLADNYEQY
TRBV7-9 | SSSLGLAGGSYEQY
TRBV2 | ASSDRGFQGQPQH
TRBV27 | ASSPGLAGNQPQH
TRBV5-1 | ASSFNSGSTDTQY
TRBV11-3 | ASSFSSTGLSSYNEQF
TRBV9 | ASSVNGRAYNEQF
TRBV7-6 | ASSLGLTGRQETQY
TRBV7-9 | ASSLGQGSYGYT
TRBV7-2 | ASSRTGFTDTQY
TRBV15 | ATSRDVYGDSPYGYT
TRBV2 | ASSEAGGASGNTIY
TRBV2 | ASTPTVSYEQY